This T cell receptor (beta chain) appears in the sequencing data of a study of T cell changes during pregnancy in multiple sclerosis. Profiled with immunoSEQ multiplex PCR; TCRdb holds only in-frame clones, not every one. Altogether tens of thousands of clones are present, 89% being singletons, with the ten largest covering about 1%. Trimming shortened V by 2 bases and J by 4 bases, and 9 bases separated the two germline ends. Germline assignment: CDR1 SNHLY and CDR2 FYNNEI. The CDR3 runs to 14 residues. This clone was observed once. V and J are TRBV2 and TRBJ1-5; the D is unclear. Sequenced material: peripheral blood, taken in the first trimester of pregnancy. This TCR came from a female donor in good health, enrolled as a control in a pregnancy study. The CDR3 here is CASSEIRGNQPQHF. The DNA of the CDR3 is TGTGCCAGCAGTGAAATTCGAGGGAATCAGCCCCAGCATTTT.